This T cell receptor beta chain appears in the sequencing data of a study of blood T cell repertoires in COVID-19 (dated by TCRdb to about 2020). General notes on the study: Samples covering the acute and convalescent phases of COVID-19 were provided by collaborators in the United States, Italy and Spain. The material from the prospective study consisted of cDNA or gDNA derived from T cells, B-cell-depleted T cells, or PBMCs. Subjects who had been exposed to COVID-19, were actively infected with it, or had recovered from it provided the deeply sampled blood TCRbeta repertoires that made up the dataset. The repertoires were released in a freely available public database intended as a resource for research on the immune response to SARS-CoV-2. Samples were obtained from the ongoing ImmuneRACE study (first 160 participants) and from about 1,300 subjects provided by 6 global collaborators. Nearly every sample came with metadata listing a de-identified subject ID, COVID-19 status, age in years and sex. Where HLA class I and class II types were available, the types were taken from metadata supplied by the sample provider, not from assay-based typing.

About this clone itself: This clone's antigen is unknown. No base-level quality is on record; no much larger clone is a single base apart.

Each collaborating institution followed its own protocols to collect whole blood in K2EDTA tubes. For TCRbeta analysis, collaborators shipped samples in one of three forms: frozen whole blood, isolated PBMCs, or DNA extracted from either of those sample types. The research as a whole found: The quantity of clinical and demographic metadata differed by source and by participant and was supplied without curation.

The immunoSEQ Assay, a bias-controlled multiplex PCR, was used to amplify TCRbeta CDR3 regions from genomic DNA. As for how the authors treated the data: Within the assay, amplification of reference gene primers was used to estimate how many nucleated cells each sample contained. To quantify the absolute abundance of each unique TCRbeta CDR3 rearrangement, sequence reads were collapsed and filtered. For each sample, productive Simpson clonality was calculated as the square root of Simpson's diversity index over productive rearrangements. Entries here come from immuneACCESS through TCRdb and include only in-frame sequences with V and J called. Some clones fail to appear in such tables; in the studies checked, an unresolved V gene covers under half of the shortfall, and the cause of the remainder is unknown. The V and J calls and clone size were taken over from that table, and D and trimming were inferred from the DNA. The sample yields over 65,000 clones; roughly 90% were counted once. Of the sample, 25% to 30% falls within the top ten clones.

Sequences were obtained from peripheral blood. This clonotype originated in a man aged 45-65 years with active or convalescent COVID-19.

The DNA reads as follows: TGTGCCAGCAGTCAGGCCAGGGGAGCCAACGTCCTGACTTTC. The translation is CASSQARGANVLTF. The chain links TRBV6-5 with TRBJ2-6; TRBD1 is perhaps the D gene, given 6 matching bases. V drops 5 bases and J drops 7 bases, leaving 12 bases in between. Measured from the cysteine to the phenylalanine, the CDR3 is 14 residues long. Kept here is only the CDR3 DNA, which spans 42 bases and is read in frame from base 1. In the germline V gene, CDR1 corresponds to MNHEY and CDR2 to SVGAGI.